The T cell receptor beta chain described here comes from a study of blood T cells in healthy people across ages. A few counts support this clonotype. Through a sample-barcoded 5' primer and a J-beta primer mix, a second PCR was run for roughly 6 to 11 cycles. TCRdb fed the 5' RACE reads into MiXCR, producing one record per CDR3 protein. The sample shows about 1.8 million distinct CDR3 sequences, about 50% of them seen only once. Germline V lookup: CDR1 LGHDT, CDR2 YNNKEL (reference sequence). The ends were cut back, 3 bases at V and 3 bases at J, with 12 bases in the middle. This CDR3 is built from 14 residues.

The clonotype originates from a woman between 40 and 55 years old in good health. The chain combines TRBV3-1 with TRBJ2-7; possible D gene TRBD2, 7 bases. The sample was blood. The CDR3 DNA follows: TGTGCCAGCAGCCACCCGGGGGGCTACTACGAGCAGTACTTC. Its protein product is CASSHPGGYYEQYF.